This T cell receptor (beta chain) was sequenced during a study of T-cell memory formation after mild COVID-19. General observations from the study: The CD4+ clones that contracted clustered mainly within CM and EM, and the CD8+ clones concentrated in EMRA. The SARS-CoV-2 specificity of second-wave clones reaching peak at day 37 remained unverified.

V lost 1 base, J lost 2 bases, and 5 bases lay in between. The CDR3 loop spans 12 amino acids. Germline assignment: CDR1 GTSNPN and CDR2 SVGIG (reference sequence). TCRdb reprocessed the 5' RACE reads via MiXCR and lists one record per CDR3 protein. The table has 150,000 or so distinct CDR3 sequences, about 25% seen once. This clonotype was seen only a few times. Antigen specificity is unknown. The rearrangement joins TRBV30 to TRBJ2-5, with no clear D. The receptor comes from an adult woman who had mild COVID-19 (a few samples of this study predate the infection). Cell type and time point are not known. The material sequenced was PBMCs or a T cell subset sorted from them (not recorded which). CDR3 DNA sequence: TGTGCCTGGAGTGCAGAACAAGAGACCCAGTACTTC. The encoded protein is CAWSAEQETQYF.